This T cell receptor (beta chain) was captured in a study of response to subunit inactivated influenza vaccine. Overall study findings and caveats: Authors suggested each seasonal flu vaccination may recruit only limited numbers of new T cells.

This clonotype was observed a few times. The antigen is not known. In germline, CDR1 is SGHRS, CDR2 YFSETQ. Trimming stripped 2 bases from V and 0 bases from J, with 11 bases between. CDR3 length: 15 amino acids. TCRdb itself ran the RT-PCR reads through MiXCR, one entry per CDR3 protein. In the table there are hundreds of thousands of distinct CDR3 sequences, approximately 7.7% of which are singletons. Sequencing was performed on PBMCs from blood, taken around 25 months after vaccination. The chain combines TRBV5-1 with TRBJ1-1; D call uncertain. This sequence originates from a man in his fifties or sixties who received an inactivated influenza vaccine. CDR3 sequence: CASSFNVGLNTEAFF. CDR3 DNA: TGCGCCAGCAGCTTTAACGTGGGCCTGAACACTGAAGCTTTCTTT.